These 28 T cell receptor beta chains were sequenced from one sample in a study of blood T cell repertoires in COVID-19. The assay was immunoSEQ multiplex PCR, and TCRdb's table has in-frame clones only and misses some. The data hold some 66,000 clones, with approximately 90% observed a single time. The material sequenced was peripheral blood. The receptors were sampled from a human donor with active COVID-19. The donor label of this sample is uncertain.

V usage is TRBV5-8 and J usage is TRBJ1-2; TRBD1 aligns across 7 bases. V lost 2 bases and J lost 0; bases outside the gene matches: 7. The germline V gene encodes CDR1 SGHTS and CDR2 YDEGEE. This CDR3 is built from 16 residues. In DNA, the CDR3 is TGTGCCAGCAGCTTTCAATTGGGACAGACTAACTATGGCTACACCTTC. Translation: CASSFQLGQTNYGYTF.

This chain joins TRBV11-2 and TRBJ2-2; 9 bases map to TRBD2. CDR1 is SGHAT and CDR2 is FQNNGV in the germline V gene. This CDR3 spans 16 amino acids. Germline trimming cut 3 bases from V and 4 bases from J; bases unmatched to any gene: 6. In nucleotides, the CDR3 is TGTGCCAGCAGCTTGCACGCGGGGGGGGGCACCGGGGAGCTGTTTTTT. Translation: CASSLHAGGGTGELFF. The whole variable domain, filled in from reference TRBV11-2 and TRBJ2-2, reads EAGVAQSPRYKIIEKRQSVAFWCNPISGHATLYWYQQILGQGPKLLIQFQNNGVVDDSQLPKDRFSAERLKGVDSTLKIQPAKLEDSAVYLCASSLHAGGGTGELFFGEGSRLTVL.

The chain combines TRBV6-6 with TRBJ1-2, with D perhaps matching TRBD1 (6 bases). This CDR3 region has 15 residues. CDR1 and CDR2 from the germline V gene are MNHNY and SVGAGI (reference sequence). The V and J ends lost 5 bases and 6 bases respectively, with 19 bases between them. This CDR3 reads CASSQLGQGINGYTF. The CDR3 DNA follows: TGTGCCAGCAGTCAACTCGGCCAGGGGATAAATGGCTACACCTTC.

CDR3 amino acids: CASSVGEYWTGELFF. The CDR3 DNA reads TGTGCCAGCAGCGTAGGAGAGTATTGGACCGGGGAGCTGTTTTTT. V gene TRBV9 combines with J gene TRBJ2-2; no reliable D call. The CDR3 is 15 residues long. V lost 0 bases to trimming and J lost 5 bases, with 11 bases between them. CDR1 SGDLS and CDR2 YYNGEE come from the germline V gene.

This chain joins TRBV3-1 (or the pseudogene TRBV3-2) and TRBJ1-1; 7 nucleotides match TRBD1. The CDR3 extends over 14 amino acids. Germline V gene sequence: CDR1 LGHDT, CDR2 YNNKEL (reference sequence). V dropped 1 base and J dropped 4; count of bases not matched to a gene: 3. For the CDR3, the DNA is TGTGCCAGCAGCCAAGCCGGGACAGCCACTGAAGCTTTCTTT. Its protein product is CASSQAGTATEAFF.

The chain combines TRBV4-1 with TRBJ2-1; 11 nucleotides align to TRBD2. The germline V gene encodes CDR1 MGHRA and CDR2 YSYEKL. CDR3 length: 16 residues. The trim removed 3 bases at V and 4 bases at J, leaving 5 bases unmatched. The CDR3 reads CASSQGLADPYNEQFF. CDR3 in DNA: TGCGCCAGCAGCCAGGGACTAGCGGACCCTTACAATGAGCAGTTCTTC.

V gene TRBV28 combines with J gene TRBJ2-3; tentative D call: TRBD2 (6 bases). The V gene's germline CDR1 is MDHEN and CDR2 SYDVKM. The V gene lost 5 bases and the J gene lost 1 base, with 13 bases spanning the gap. CDR3 length: 15 residues. CDR3 DNA: TGTGCCAGCAGTGTACCCGGCGGGGGCACAGATACGCAGTATTTT. This translates into CASSVPGGGTDTQYF.

The CDR3 reads CASGVPPSTGVNYGYTF. CDR3 nucleotide sequence: TGTGCCAGTGGAGTCCCCCCGTCGACAGGGGTGAACTATGGCTACACCTTC. The chain combines TRBV19 with TRBJ1-2, with TRBD1 matching 8 bases. Germline V gives CDR1 LNHDA, CDR2 SQIVND (reference sequence). The CDR3 length is 17 residues. J gave up 2 bases and V 8 bases, and 16 bases lay outside the gene matches.

The chain combines TRBV3-1 (or the pseudogene TRBV3-2) with TRBJ2-3; 8 nucleotides match TRBD2. V lost 3 bases to trimming and J lost 3 bases; unmatched junction nucleotides: 11. CDR3 size: 17 residues. CDR1 is LGHDT and CDR2 is YNNKEL in the germline V gene (reference sequence). As DNA, the CDR3 is TGTGCCAGCAGCCATTTGGAGCGGGGGTTGGGGACAGATACGCAGTATTTT. Amino acids: CASSHLERGLGTDTQYF.

J is TRBJ2-7 and V is TRBV2; a possible D gene is TRBD2 (5 bases). The V and J ends lost 7 bases and 7 bases respectively, with 20 bases between them. Germline loops: CDR1 SNHLY, CDR2 FYNNEI. CDR3 length equals 14 residues. CDR3 coding DNA: TGTGCCAGCACTGGACTTTTCCAAGAGTATGAGCAGTACTTC. It specifies CASTGLFQEYEQYF.

The chain combines TRBV6-5 with TRBJ2-1; 8 bases align to TRBD1. V shed 6 bases, J shed 3 bases, and the junction held 7 bases outside the gene matches. This CDR3 spans 15 amino acids. Germline CDR1 MNHEY, CDR2 SVGAGI. DNA of the CDR3: TGTGCCAGCAGAGACAGGGGACGGTACTACAATGAGCAGTTCTTC. Translated, it gives CASRDRGRYYNEQFF.

This chain joins TRBV5-1 and TRBJ1-1; D remains ambiguous. Germline V gene lookup returns CDR1 SGHRS and CDR2 YFSETQ. V was shortened by 3 bases and J by 1 base, with 13 bases between the two germline ends. CDR3 length: 15 amino acids. In nucleotides, the CDR3 is TGCGCCAGCAGCTCGGACCTAGCCTGGAACACTGAAGCTTTCTTT. Protein product: CASSSDLAWNTEAFF.

The chain employs TRBV9 and TRBJ2-3; 10 bases are shared with TRBD2. The CDR3 has 18 residues. V dropped 0 bases and J dropped 1; count of bases not matched to a gene: 8. The germline V gene encodes CDR1 SGDLS and CDR2 YYNGEE. CDR3 amino acids: CASSVGGASGSGTDTQYF. The CDR3 nucleotides are TGTGCCAGCAGCGTAGGCGGGGCTAGCGGGAGTGGCACAGATACGCAGTATTTT. Complete variable domain (other parts from reference TRBV9 and TRBJ2-3): DSGVTQTPKHLITATGQRVTLRCSPRSGDLSVYWYQQSLDQGLQFLIQYYNGEERAKGNILERFSAQQFPDLHSELNLSSLELGDSALYFCASSVGGASGSGTDTQYFGPGTRLTVL.

The J gene is TRBJ2-1, the V gene TRBV4-1; D is ambiguous. Germline V lookup: CDR1 MGHRA, CDR2 YSYEKL. V gave up 0 bases and J gave up 3 bases, with 3 bases separating them. This CDR3 spans 13 amino acids. The CDR3 DNA is TGCGCCAGCAGCCAAGACTACTACAATGAGCAGTTCTTC. Protein product: CASSQDYYNEQFF.

The chain combines TRBV28 with TRBJ1-2; the D gene is possibly TRBD1 (6 bases). V was pared by 7 bases and J by 2 bases, with 11 bases between. Looked up from germline, CDR1 is MDHEN and CDR2 is SYDVKM. This CDR3 is 13 amino acids long. The CDR3 DNA is TGTGCCAGCACACCGACAGGAAACTATGGCTACACCTTC. Amino acid sequence: CASTPTGNYGYTF.

The V gene is TRBV12-3 or TRBV12-4, the J gene TRBJ2-6; no clear D. V was shortened by 6 bases and J by 0 bases, with 3 bases between the two germline ends. The CDR3 is made up of 13 amino acids. Here the CDR3 DNA reads TGTGCCAGCAGCAACTCTGGGGCCAACGTCCTGACTTTC. Translating gives CASSNSGANVLTF.

The chain links TRBV7-8 to TRBJ2-2; the D gene is possibly TRBD1 (6 bases). V lost 2 bases to trimming and J lost 1 base, with 8 bases between them. Per the germline V gene, CDR1 is SGHVS and CDR2 is FQNEAQ. The CDR3 length is 15 residues. In DNA, the CDR3 is TGTGCCAGCAGCTTATCGACAGGGAACACCGGGGAGCTGTTTTTT. It is translated as CASSLSTGNTGELFF. The full variable domain, completed using reference TRBV7-8 and TRBJ2-2, is GAGVSQSPRYKVAKRGQDVALRCDPISGHVSLFWYQQALGQGPEFLTYFQNEAQLDKSGLPSDRFFAERPEGSVSTLKIQRTQQEDSAVYLCASSLSTGNTGELFFGEGSRLTVL.

This clone has just a few counts. The chain couples TRBV2 to TRBJ1-6; possibly TRBD1 for D (5 bases). V was shortened by 6 bases and J by 7 bases, with 19 bases between the two germline ends. CDR3 length: 16 amino acids. Germline CDR1 is SNHLY and CDR2 is FYNNEI. CDR3 amino acids: CASSAPPGSKNSPLHF. Written as DNA, the CDR3 is TGTGCCAGCAGCGCCCCACCAGGGTCGAAGAATTCACCCCTCCACTTT.

J is TRBJ2-1 and V is TRBV5-4; TRBD2 is a possible D gene (6 bases). CDR3 length: 18 amino acids. The V and J ends lost 3 bases and 8 bases respectively, with 27 bases between them. CDR1 is SGHNT, CDR2 YYREEE, per germline (reference sequence). The CDR3 is CASSSPWGRRGLADEQFF. CDR3 nucleotides: TGTGCCAGCAGCTCCCCCTGGGGACGGCGGGGATTGGCTGATGAGCAGTTCTTC.

The chain has TRBV2 and TRBJ1-2, with TRBD1 matching 7 bases. Trimming removed 6 bases from V and 4 bases from J; junction bases left unmatched: 5. CDR1 SNHLY and CDR2 FYNNEI come from the germline V gene. The CDR3 has 13 residues. DNA of the CDR3: TGTGCCAGCAGGCAGGGGGGCGGCTATGGCTACACCTTC. Amino acid sequence: CASRQGGGYGYTF.

This clone was counted a single time. The chain is built from TRBV4-1 and TRBJ1-4, with TRBD1 matching 10 bases. The germline gives CDR1 MGHRA, CDR2 YSYEKL. The CDR3 totals 16 residues. The junction had 6 bases not matched to a gene; V was cut back by 4 bases and J by 4 bases. The CDR3 spells CASSLGQGVLNEKLFF. The CDR3 bases are TGCGCCAGCAGCCTTGGACAGGGGGTTCTTAATGAAAAACTGTTTTTT.

V is TRBV7-8 and J is TRBJ2-3; TRBD1 matches at 7 bases. The CDR3 consists of 15 residues. J was trimmed by 2 bases and V by 3 bases; bases with no gene match: 5. CDR1 SGHVS and CDR2 FQNEAQ come from the germline V gene. CDR3 sequence: CASSFETGHTDTQYF. The CDR3 DNA follows: TGTGCCAGCAGCTTCGAGACAGGGCACACAGATACGCAGTATTTT.

V and J are TRBV15 and TRBJ1-2; perhaps TRBD1 as D (6 bases). The CDR3 runs to 16 residues. The V end lost 1 base, the J end lost 8 bases, and 20 bases lay between the germline ends. CDR1 is LNHNV and CDR2 is YYDKDF in the germline V gene (reference sequence). The CDR3 DNA reads TGTGCCACCAGCAGAGTAGGTTCAGGGGACGTTGGAGGCTACACCTTC. Encoded protein: CATSRVGSGDVGGYTF.

V gene TRBV6-5 combines with J gene TRBJ1-5; possibly TRBD1 for D (5 bases). CDR3 length equals 14 residues. CDR1 MNHEY and CDR2 SVGAGI come from the germline V gene. The V end lost 11 bases, the J end lost 2 bases, and 16 bases lay between the germline ends. The DNA for the CDR3 is TGTGCCGGCAAGGTGGGAGGGGGCAATCAGCCCCAGCATTTT. It encodes CAGKVGGGNQPQHF.

The J gene is TRBJ2-1, the V gene TRBV7-2; 8 bases fit TRBD2. Germline-derived CDR1 and CDR2 are SGHTA and FQGNSA. With V trimmed by 7 bases and J by 7 bases, 9 bases remained unmatched. This CDR3 comprises 14 residues. The chain's CDR3 is CASTLREGKNEQFF. The CDR3 coding sequence is TGTGCCAGCACCCTACGGGAGGGTAAGAATGAGCAGTTCTTC.

CDR3 DNA sequence: TGTGCCAGCAGCCGGACAGGAAGCTCCTACGAGCAGTACTTC. It codes for CASSRTGSSYEQYF. The J gene is TRBJ2-7, the V gene TRBV11-2; 7 bases line up with TRBD1. Germline CDR1 is SGHAT and CDR2 is FQNNGV. The V gene end was trimmed by 5 bases and the J gene end by 0 bases; junction bases not matched to a gene: 4. The CDR3 consists of 14 residues.

This chain joins TRBV30 and TRBJ2-1; TRBD2 matches at 8 bases. From germline, CDR1 is GTSNPN and CDR2 SVGIG (reference sequence). CDR3 length equals 15 residues. Unmatched junction bases numbered 15, after V lost 2 bases and J lost 12 bases. The CDR3 DNA reads as TGTGCCTGGAGTACCGCACCCACGGGGGGGAGAGGGCAGTTCTTC. Its translation is CAWSTAPTGGRGQFF.

This chain joins TRBV5-4 and TRBJ2-3, with a weak D call TRBD2 (5 bases). The CDR3 sequence is 14 residues long. Trimming took 4 bases from V and 0 from J, leaving 9 bases between them. Germline CDR1 reads SGHNT; CDR2 reads YYREEE (reference sequence). The CDR3 here is CASSPWESTDTQYF. The CDR3 DNA sequence: TGTGCCAGCAGCCCCTGGGAGAGCACAGATACGCAGTATTTT.